This T cell receptor beta chain was identified during a study of cytomegalovirus exposure and HLA in healthy donors. The PCR was carried out with 60 Vbeta primers and 13 Jbeta primers. Sequencing was performed with immunoSEQ multiplex PCR; in TCRdb, only in-frame clones are kept and a portion is missing. The sample yields about 180,000 clones, around 80% seen once. Findings and limits, study-wide: HLA alleles were associated with around 17,000 TCR beta sequences in a later analysis at 0.05 false discovery rate. Many donors shared some public TCRs, even though most TCR sequences were rare.

This clone showed up just a few times. Antigen unknown. There are 14 residues in the CDR3. Germline V gene lookup returns CDR1 SGHRS and CDR2 YFSETQ. V lost 4 bases and J lost 0, with 10 bases in between. The V call is TRBV5-1, the J call TRBJ1-1; D is unclear. The clonotype was recovered from a middle-aged woman in good health and CMV-seronegative. The sample comprised PBMCs. CDR3 coding DNA: TGCGCCAGCAGCCCAGGACTTATGAACACTGAAGCTTTCTTT. Protein product: CASSPGLMNTEAFF.